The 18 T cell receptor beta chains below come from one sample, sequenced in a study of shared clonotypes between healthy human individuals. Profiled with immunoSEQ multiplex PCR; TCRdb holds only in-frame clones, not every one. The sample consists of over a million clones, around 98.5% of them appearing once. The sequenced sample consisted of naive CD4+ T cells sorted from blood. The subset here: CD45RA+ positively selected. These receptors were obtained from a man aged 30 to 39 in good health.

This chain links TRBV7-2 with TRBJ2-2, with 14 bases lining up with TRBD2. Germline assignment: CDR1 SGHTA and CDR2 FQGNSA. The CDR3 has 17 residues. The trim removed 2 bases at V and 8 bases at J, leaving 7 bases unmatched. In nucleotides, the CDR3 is TGTGCCAGCAGCTTAAATAGACTAGCGGGAGGGACGGGGGAGCTGTTTTTT. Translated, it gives CASSLNRLAGGTGELFF.

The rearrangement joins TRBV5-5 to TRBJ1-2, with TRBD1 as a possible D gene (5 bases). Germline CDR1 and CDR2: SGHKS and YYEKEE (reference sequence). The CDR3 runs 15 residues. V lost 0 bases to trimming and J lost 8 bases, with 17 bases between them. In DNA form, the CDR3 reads TGTGCCAGCAGCTTGGGTGTGACTCCGGGACTGGGCTACACCTTC. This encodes CASSLGVTPGLGYTF. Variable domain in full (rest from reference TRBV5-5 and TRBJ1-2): DAGVTQSPTHLIKTRGQQVTLRCSPISGHKSVSWYQQVLGQGPQFIFQYYEKEERGRGNFPDRFSARQFPNYSSELNVNALLLGDSALYLCASSLGVTPGLGYTFGSGTRLTVV.

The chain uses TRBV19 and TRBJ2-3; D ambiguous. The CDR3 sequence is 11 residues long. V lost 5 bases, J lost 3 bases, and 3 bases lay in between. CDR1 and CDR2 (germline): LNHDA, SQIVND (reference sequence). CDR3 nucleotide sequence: TGTGCCAGTAGTGTAACAGATACGCAGTATTTT. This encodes CASSVTDTQYF.

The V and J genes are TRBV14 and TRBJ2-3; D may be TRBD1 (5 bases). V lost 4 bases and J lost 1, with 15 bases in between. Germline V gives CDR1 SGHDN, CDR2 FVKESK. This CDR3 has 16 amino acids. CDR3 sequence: CASSLIRGGGTDTQYF. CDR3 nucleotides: TGTGCCAGCAGCCTCATTAGGGGTGGCGGCACAGATACGCAGTATTTT.

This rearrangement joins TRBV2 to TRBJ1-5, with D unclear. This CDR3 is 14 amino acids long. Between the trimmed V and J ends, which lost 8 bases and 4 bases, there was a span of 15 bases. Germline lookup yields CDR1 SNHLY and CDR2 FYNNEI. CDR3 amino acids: CASGGVGRNQPQHF. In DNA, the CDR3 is TGTGCCAGCGGCGGGGTAGGTAGGAATCAGCCCCAGCATTTT.

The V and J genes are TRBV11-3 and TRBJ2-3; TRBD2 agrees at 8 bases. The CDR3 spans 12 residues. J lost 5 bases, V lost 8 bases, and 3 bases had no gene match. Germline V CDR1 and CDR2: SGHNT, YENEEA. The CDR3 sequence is CASSTSGDTQYF. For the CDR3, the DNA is TGTGCCAGCTCCACTAGCGGAGATACGCAGTATTTT. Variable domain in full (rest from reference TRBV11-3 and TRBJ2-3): EAGVVQSPRYKIIEKKQPVAFWCNPISGHNTLYWYLQNLGQGPELLIRYENEEAVDDSQLPKDRFSAERLKGVDSTLKIQPAELGDSAVYLCASSTSGDTQYFGPGTRLTVL.

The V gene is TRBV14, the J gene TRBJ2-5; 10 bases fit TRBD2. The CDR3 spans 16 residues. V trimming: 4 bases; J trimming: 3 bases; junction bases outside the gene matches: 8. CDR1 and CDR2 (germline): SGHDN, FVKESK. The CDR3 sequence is CASSPASGRTKETQYF. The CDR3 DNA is TGTGCCAGCAGCCCGGCTAGCGGGAGAACTAAAGAGACCCAGTACTTC.

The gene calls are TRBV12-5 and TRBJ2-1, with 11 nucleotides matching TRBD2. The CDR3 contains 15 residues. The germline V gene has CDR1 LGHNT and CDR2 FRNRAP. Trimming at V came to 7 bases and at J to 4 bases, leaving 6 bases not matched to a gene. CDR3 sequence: CASASGTSGYNEQFF. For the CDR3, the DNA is TGTGCTAGTGCCTCAGGGACTAGCGGTTACAATGAGCAGTTCTTC.

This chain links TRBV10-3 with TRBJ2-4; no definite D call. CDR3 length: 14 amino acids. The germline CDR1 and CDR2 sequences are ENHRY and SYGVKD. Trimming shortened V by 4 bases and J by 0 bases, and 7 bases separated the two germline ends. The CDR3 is CAISGAAAKNIQYF. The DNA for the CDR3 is TGTGCCATCAGTGGGGCAGCAGCCAAAAACATTCAGTACTTC.

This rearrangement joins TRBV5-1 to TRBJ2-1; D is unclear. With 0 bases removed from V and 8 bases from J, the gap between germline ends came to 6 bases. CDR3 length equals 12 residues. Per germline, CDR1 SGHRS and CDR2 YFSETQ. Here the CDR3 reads CASSLGRDEQFF. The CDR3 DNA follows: TGCGCCAGCAGCTTGGGAAGAGATGAGCAGTTCTTC.

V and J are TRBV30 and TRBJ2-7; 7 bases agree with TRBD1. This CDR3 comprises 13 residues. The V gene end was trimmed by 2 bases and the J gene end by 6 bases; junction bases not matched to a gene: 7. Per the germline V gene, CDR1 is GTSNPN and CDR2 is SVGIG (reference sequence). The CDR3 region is CAWSLDRFAEQYF. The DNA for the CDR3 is TGTGCCTGGAGTCTGGACAGGTTTGCCGAGCAGTACTTC.

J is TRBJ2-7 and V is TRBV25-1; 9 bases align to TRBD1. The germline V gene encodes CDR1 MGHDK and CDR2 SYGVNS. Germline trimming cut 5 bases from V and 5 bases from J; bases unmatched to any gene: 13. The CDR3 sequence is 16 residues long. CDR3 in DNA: TGTGCCAGCAGTCCAAGTGGAGGACAGGGGACGCACGAGCAGTACTTC. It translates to CASSPSGGQGTHEQYF.

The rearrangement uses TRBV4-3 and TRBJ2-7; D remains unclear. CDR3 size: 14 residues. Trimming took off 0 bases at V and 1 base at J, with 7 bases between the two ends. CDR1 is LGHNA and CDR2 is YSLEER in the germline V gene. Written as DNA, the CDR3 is TGCGCCAGCAGCCAAGACTACTTTTCCTACGAGCAGTACTTC. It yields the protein CASSQDYFSYEQYF.

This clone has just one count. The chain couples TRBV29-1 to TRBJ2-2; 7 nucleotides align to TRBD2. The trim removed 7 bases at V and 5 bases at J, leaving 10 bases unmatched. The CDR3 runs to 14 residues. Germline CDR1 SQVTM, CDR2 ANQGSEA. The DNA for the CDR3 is TGCAGCGCTTCACGGACTAGTATAACCGGGGAGCTGTTTTTT. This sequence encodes CSASRTSITGELFF.

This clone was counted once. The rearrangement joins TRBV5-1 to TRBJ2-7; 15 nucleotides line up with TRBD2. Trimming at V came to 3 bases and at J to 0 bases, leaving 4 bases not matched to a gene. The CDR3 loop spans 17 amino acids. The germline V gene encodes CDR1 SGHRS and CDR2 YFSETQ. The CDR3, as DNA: TGCGCCAGCAGCTATGGACTAGCGGGAGGGATCTCCTACGAGCAGTACTTC. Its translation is CASSYGLAGGISYEQYF.

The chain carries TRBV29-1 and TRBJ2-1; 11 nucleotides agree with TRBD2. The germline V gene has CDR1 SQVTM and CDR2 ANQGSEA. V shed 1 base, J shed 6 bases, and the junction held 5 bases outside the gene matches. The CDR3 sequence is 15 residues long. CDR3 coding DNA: TGCAGCGTTGAAGGATCTAGCGGGAGGCGCAATGAGCAGTTCTTC. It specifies CSVEGSSGRRNEQFF.

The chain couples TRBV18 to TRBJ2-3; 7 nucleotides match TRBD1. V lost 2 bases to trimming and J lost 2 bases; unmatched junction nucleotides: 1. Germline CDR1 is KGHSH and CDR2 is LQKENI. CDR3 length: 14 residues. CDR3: CASSPTGDTDTQYF. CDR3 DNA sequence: TGTGCCAGCTCACCAACAGGGGACACAGATACGCAGTATTTT.

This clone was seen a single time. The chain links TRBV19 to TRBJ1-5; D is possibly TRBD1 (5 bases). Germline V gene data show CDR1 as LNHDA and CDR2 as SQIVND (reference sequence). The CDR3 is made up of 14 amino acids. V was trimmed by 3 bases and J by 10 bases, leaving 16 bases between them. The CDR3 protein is CASSIRSQGEPQHF. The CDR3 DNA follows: TGTGCCAGTAGTATCCGGAGCCAGGGCGAACCCCAGCATTTT.